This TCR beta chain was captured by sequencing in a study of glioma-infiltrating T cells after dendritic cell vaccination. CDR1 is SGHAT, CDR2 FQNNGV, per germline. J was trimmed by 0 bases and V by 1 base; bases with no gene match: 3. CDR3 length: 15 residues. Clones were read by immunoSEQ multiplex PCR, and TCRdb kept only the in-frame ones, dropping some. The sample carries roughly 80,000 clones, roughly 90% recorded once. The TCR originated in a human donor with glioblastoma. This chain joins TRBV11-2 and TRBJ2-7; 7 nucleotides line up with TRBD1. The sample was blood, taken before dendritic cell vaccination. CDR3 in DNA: TGTGCCAGCAGCTTAGGGTCAGGGGGCTCCTACGAGCAGTACTTC. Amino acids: CASSLGSGGSYEQYF.